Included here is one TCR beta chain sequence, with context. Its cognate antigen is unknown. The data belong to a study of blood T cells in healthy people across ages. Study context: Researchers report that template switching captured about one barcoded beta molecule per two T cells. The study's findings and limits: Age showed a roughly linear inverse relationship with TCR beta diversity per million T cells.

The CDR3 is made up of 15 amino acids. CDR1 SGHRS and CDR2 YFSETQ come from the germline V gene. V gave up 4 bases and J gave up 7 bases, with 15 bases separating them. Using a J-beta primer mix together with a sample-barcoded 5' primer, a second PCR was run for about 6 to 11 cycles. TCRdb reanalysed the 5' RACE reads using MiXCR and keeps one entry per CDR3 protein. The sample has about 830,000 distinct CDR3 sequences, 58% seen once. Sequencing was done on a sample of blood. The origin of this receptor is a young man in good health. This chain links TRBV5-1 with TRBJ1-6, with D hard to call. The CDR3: CASSPLEGMNSPLHF. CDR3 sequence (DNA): TGCGCCAGCAGCCCCCTTGAGGGTATGAATTCACCCCTCCACTTT.